This paragraph reports one T cell receptor beta chain. This entry comes from a study of blood T cell repertoires in COVID-19. Study as a whole: Researchers got acute and convalescent COVID-19 samples from the United States, Italy and Spain.

Per germline, CDR1 MDHEN and CDR2 SYDVKM. The CDR3 length is 17 residues. V gave up 1 base and J gave up 0 bases; unmatched junction bases: 6. Repertoires were generated with immunoSEQ multiplex PCR, while TCRdb's copy carries only in-frame clones and drops some. The sample lists about 310,000 clones; roughly 90% were seen once. The clonotype was recovered from a man between 60 and 70 years old who had recovered from COVID-19. The chain is built from TRBV28 and TRBJ2-1; 7 bases line up with TRBD2. The specimen was PBMCs or T cells enriched from blood (not recorded which). The CDR3 spells CASSLSSAGDSYNEQFF. The DNA of the CDR3 is TGTGCCAGCAGTTTATCTTCGGCGGGAGACTCCTACAATGAGCAGTTCTTC.